The 8 T cell receptor beta chains below come from one sample, sequenced in a study. TCRdb reprocessed the 5' RACE reads with MiXCR, giving one entry per CDR3 protein. This table has some 31,000 distinct CDR3 sequences, roughly 24% appearing once. The sequencing input was naive CD4+ T cells sorted from a lymph node. Subset given: naive CD4+ T cells, CD4+CD45RA+CD25-. These receptor sequences come from a female donor with breast cancer.

V is TRBV30 and J is TRBJ2-2; D gene uncertain. CDR1 is GTSNPN and CDR2 is SVGIG in the germline V gene (reference sequence). The CDR3 runs to 14 residues. Deletions cut 8 bases from V and 0 bases from J, with 13 bases between. The CDR3 is CAGLGLTNTGELFF. CDR3 nucleotides: TGTGCCGGCCTCGGGCTAACGAACACCGGGGAGCTGTTTTTT. Full variable domain (rest looked up from reference TRBV30 and TRBJ2-2): SQTIHQWPATLVQPVGSPLSLECTVEGTSNPNLYWYRQAAGRGLQLLFYSVGIGQISSEVPQNLSASRPQDRQFILSSKKLLLSDSGFYLCAGLGLTNTGELFFGEGSRLTVL.

A few counts support this clonotype. The V call is TRBV5-1, the J call TRBJ1-2; D is ambiguous. V was shortened by 0 bases and J by 1 base, with 13 bases between the two germline ends. From germline, CDR1 is SGHRS and CDR2 YFSETQ. There are 16 residues in the CDR3. CDR3 loop: CASSLGGNPINYGYTF. The CDR3 nucleotides read TGCGCCAGCAGCTTGGGTGGGAATCCTATTAACTATGGCTACACCTTC.

This clonotype was seen a few times. The chain employs TRBV6-6 and TRBJ1-1, with 9 bases that match TRBD1. Germline-derived CDR1 and CDR2 are MNHNY and SVGAGI (reference sequence). J lost 7 bases, V lost 0 bases, and 9 bases had no gene match. The CDR3 sequence is 16 residues long. DNA of the CDR3: TGTGCCAGCAGTTACTCCACAGGGGGCAGGATCGGTGAAGCTTTCTTT. This sequence encodes CASSYSTGGRIGEAFF.

The table lists this clonotype with a few counts. The CDR3, as DNA: TGTGCCAGCGGACCACACAGGGGGCACTATGGCTACACCTTC. This encodes CASGPHRGHYGYTF. J is TRBJ1-2 and V is TRBV7-9, with 9 nucleotides matching TRBD1. With V trimmed by 8 bases and J by 3 bases, 7 bases remained unmatched. The CDR3 sequence is 14 residues long. Germline CDR1 and CDR2: SEHNR and FQNEAQ (reference sequence).

This clonotype has more than one count but fewer than ten. The gene calls are TRBV28 and TRBJ2-3; 12 bases match TRBD2. Germline CDR1 MDHEN, CDR2 SYDVKM. V trimming: 6 bases; J trimming: 1 base; junction bases outside the gene matches: 2. The CDR3 covers 15 residues. The CDR3: CASRLAGGRTDTQYF. The DNA of the CDR3 is TGTGCCAGCAGACTAGCGGGAGGACGCACAGATACGCAGTATTTT.

This clonotype was seen more than once but under ten times. The CDR3 loop reads CASSLSLASGGKTQYF. CDR3 coding DNA: TGTGCCAGCAGCTTATCCCTGGCTAGCGGGGGCAAGACCCAGTACTTC. The J gene is TRBJ2-5, the V gene TRBV11-2; TRBD2 aligns across 10 bases. The CDR3 consists of 16 residues. V gave up 2 bases and J gave up 6 bases; unmatched junction bases: 9. CDR1 and CDR2 (germline): SGHAT, FQNNGV. The full variable domain, its missing parts supplied by reference TRBV11-2 and TRBJ2-5, is EAGVAQSPRYKIIEKRQSVAFWCNPISGHATLYWYQQILGQGPKLLIQFQNNGVVDDSQLPKDRFSAERLKGVDSTLKIQPAKLEDSAVYLCASSLSLASGGKTQYFGPGTRLLVL.

This clonotype has a single count. Since a much larger clone is just one base distant, this may be a read error. This sequence joins TRBV7-3 and TRBJ2-7; 13 nucleotides agree with TRBD2. J was trimmed by 7 bases and V by 5 bases; bases with no gene match: 5. The length of the CDR3 is 14 residues. The germline CDR1 and CDR2 sequences are SGHTA and FQGTGA. The DNA of the CDR3 is TGTGCCAGCAGCCAGACTAGCGGGGGGAATGAGCAGTACTTC. It specifies CASSQTSGGNEQYF.

The chain couples TRBV6-2 or TRBV6-3 to TRBJ2-6; 7 nucleotides match TRBD1. V lost 8 bases to trimming and J lost 1 base; unmatched junction nucleotides: 8. The germline V gene encodes CDR1 MNHEY and CDR2 SVGEGT. This CDR3 comprises 16 residues. CDR3 protein: CASLYRGASGANVLTF. In nucleotides, the CDR3 is TGTGCCAGCCTATACAGGGGAGCTTCTGGGGCCAACGTCCTGACTTTC.